Listed below are T cell receptor beta chains from one sample, sequenced in a study of breast tumors, draining lymph nodes, adjacent tissues. TCRdb called the multiplex PCR reads again in MiXCR, with one record for every CDR3 protein. Seen here are fewer than 300,000 distinct CDR3 sequences, 32% observed once, and the top ten hold just over 1.4%. The sequencing sample was made of axillary lymph node tissue. These TCRs come from a female donor with breast cancer. Some clones in this sample may be carry-over from other donors' samples. CDR3s include the opening cysteine and the closing phenylalanine or tryptophan. Each record gives: J gene, V gene, clone size, D gene, CDR3 length, CDR3 protein, CDR3 DNA. D genes are given only for firm matches. Only some rows state a clone size, as once, few, many or a class for expanded clones.

j_call: TRBJ2-7; v_call: TRBV6-5; clone_size: many; d_call: .; cdr3_length: 14; cdr3_aa: CASGYNRVSYEQYF; cdr3_nt: TGTGCCAGCGGTTACAATCGGGTTTCCTACGAGCAGTACTTC
j_call: TRBJ2-5; v_call: TRBV7-3; clone_size: many; d_call: .; cdr3_length: 13; cdr3_aa: CASSLAGTETQYF; cdr3_nt: TGTGCCAGCAGCTTGGCGGGGACGGAGACCCAGTACTTC
j_call: TRBJ2-3; v_call: TRBV19; clone_size: many; d_call: TRBD1; cdr3_length: 15; cdr3_aa: CASSHRRDRKDTQYF; cdr3_nt: TGTGCCAGTAGTCATCGCCGGGACAGAAAGGATACGCAGTATTTT
j_call: TRBJ1-1; v_call: TRBV3-1; clone_size: .; d_call: .; cdr3_length: 15; cdr3_aa: CASSQDPTVNTEAFF; cdr3_nt: TGTGCCAGCAGCCAAGATCCAACAGTGAACACTGAAGCTTTCTTT
j_call: TRBJ2-5; v_call: TRBV5-1; clone_size: few; d_call: .; cdr3_length: 14; cdr3_aa: CASSPGVGQDTQYF; cdr3_nt: TGCGCCAGCAGCCCCGGCGTGGGGCAAGACACCCAGTACTTC
j_call: TRBJ2-7; v_call: TRBV11-3; clone_size: many; d_call: .; cdr3_length: 12; cdr3_aa: CASSLSNYEQYF; cdr3_nt: TGTGCCAGCAGCTTGAGCAACTACGAGCAGTACTTC
j_call: TRBJ1-2; v_call: TRBV6-4; clone_size: many; d_call: .; cdr3_length: 13; cdr3_aa: CASSRDGIYGYTF; cdr3_nt: TGTGCCAGCAGTAGGGACGGAATCTATGGCTACACCTTC
j_call: TRBJ2-7; v_call: TRBV20-1; clone_size: .; d_call: .; cdr3_length: 13; cdr3_aa: CSARDPGVSEQYF; cdr3_nt: TGCAGTGCTAGAGATCCGGGAGTCAGCGAGCAGTACTTC
j_call: TRBJ2-3; v_call: TRBV28; clone_size: .; d_call: .; cdr3_length: 14; cdr3_aa: CASSLGGAGDTQYF; cdr3_nt: TGTGCCAGCAGTTTAGGAGGTGCGGGAGATACGCAGTATTTT
j_call: TRBJ2-2; v_call: TRBV15; clone_size: many; d_call: TRBD2; cdr3_length: 19; cdr3_aa: CATSRESSGSVTSTGELFF; cdr3_nt: TGTGCCACCAGCAGAGAGTCTAGCGGGAGCGTCACTAGCACCGGGGAGCTGTTTTTT
j_call: TRBJ1-2; v_call: TRBV28; clone_size: few; d_call: .; cdr3_length: 12; cdr3_aa: CASKEGGYGYTF; cdr3_nt: TGTGCCAGCAAGGAGGGGGGGTATGGCTACACCTTC
j_call: TRBJ2-1; v_call: TRBV5-5; clone_size: .; d_call: .; cdr3_length: 13; cdr3_aa: CASSWRLGDEQFF; cdr3_nt: TGTGCCAGCAGCTGGCGACTAGGCGATGAGCAGTTCTTC